The rows below give T cell receptor beta chains drawn from one sample of a study of CD8 T cells in ankylosing spondylitis. TCRdb recomputed calls from the 5' RACE reads with MiXCR, one row per CDR3 protein. The sample includes more than 650,000 distinct CDR3 sequences, roughly 10% seen only once; the top ten take under 0.6%. Sequencing was carried out using blood, either unsorted or a sorted T cell fraction (not recorded which). These receptor sequences come from a male donor with ankylosing spondylitis. Each CDR3 is given with its conserved first and last residue. The D gene is left open where the match is weak. Expanded clones are given a class, and other clones once, few, many or no size at all.

>TRBD2|few|TRBV30|TRBJ2-6
CAWSVGGTGANVLTF
TGTGCCTGGAGTGTGGGAGGGACTGGGGCCAACGTCCTGACTTTC
>-|few|TRBV7-2|TRBJ2-6
CASSLAAGSAGANVLTF
TGTGCCAGCAGCTTAGCTGCAGGTTCGGCTGGGGCCAACGTCCTGACTTTC
>TRBD1|-|TRBV5-6|TRBJ2-3
CASTDSGQGADTQYF
TGTGCCAGCACAGACTCGGGACAGGGGGCAGATACGCAGTATTTT
>TRBD2|many|TRBV29-1|TRBJ2-1
CSVQRGQGNEQFF
TGCAGCGTTCAGCGGGGGCAAGGTAATGAGCAGTTCTTC
>TRBD2|-|TRBV4-1|TRBJ2-1
CASSWGLAGGQDEQFF
TGCGCCAGCAGCTGGGGACTAGCGGGAGGGCAGGATGAGCAGTTCTTC
>TRBD1|many|TRBV7-2|TRBJ1-2
CASSSRTGSNYGYTF
TGTGCCAGCAGCTCCAGGACAGGGTCTAACTATGGCTACACCTTC
>-|-|TRBV7-7|TRBJ2-7
CASSPWAGSSYEQYF
TGTGCTAGCAGCCCCTGGGCAGGGAGCTCCTACGAGCAGTACTTC
>-|-|TRBV6-2/TRBV6-3|TRBJ2-6
CASSAYRVGANVLTF
TGTGCCAGCAGTGCCTACAGGGTTGGGGCCAACGTCCTGACTTTC
>-|few|TRBV15|TRBJ2-7
CTTSRAYSYEQYF
TGTACCACCAGCAGAGCTTACAGCTACGAGCAGTACTTC
>-|-|TRBV5-1|TRBJ2-1
CASSLNREHEQFF
TGCGCCAGCAGCTTAAACAGGGAGCATGAGCAGTTCTTC